This TCR beta chain was identified in a study of blood T cell repertoires in COVID-19 (TCRdb year 2020). Regarding the complete study: Samples from collaborators originated in the United States, Italy and Spain and spanned both the acute and convalescent phases of COVID-19. The prospective study material was composed of cDNA or gDNA derived from T cells, B-cell-depleted T cells, or PBMCs. The dataset comprised deeply sampled blood TCRbeta repertoires from subjects exposed to, actively infected with, or recovered from COVID-19. The repertoires were released in a freely available public database meant as a resource for research on the immune response to SARS-CoV-2. The samples were drawn from two sources: the first 160 participants of the ongoing ImmuneRACE study, and about 1,300 subjects contributed by 6 global collaborators. The sample metadata nearly always contained a de-identified subject ID, COVID-19 status, age in years and sex. Where available, HLA class I and class II types were obtained from metadata supplied by the sample provider rather than from assay-based typing.

Note on this clone: It has no known antigen specificity. Qualities for individual bases were not recorded, and no much larger clone is one base off.

CDR1 and CDR2 are drawn from the germline V gene: WSHSY, SAAADI. V is cut by 2 bases and J by 4 bases, and the space between the germline ends is 6 bases. The CDR3 measures 14 amino acids from cysteine to phenylalanine. This entry keeps only the CDR3 DNA: 42 bases, framed from base 1. TCRbeta CDR3 regions were amplified from genomic DNA by means of the immunoSEQ Assay, a bias-controlled multiplex PCR. For the original study's pipeline: Within the assay, amplification of reference gene primers was used to estimate how many nucleated cells each sample contained. Sequence reads were collapsed and filtered to measure the absolute abundance of every unique TCRbeta CDR3 rearrangement. Productive Simpson clonality was computed per sample as the square root of Simpson's diversity index over productive rearrangements. TCRdb's version of the immuneACCESS table is confined to in-frame rearrangements and falls short of the full clone set. An unresolved V gene accounts for under half of the shortfall where checked; the remainder is of unknown origin. The V and J calls and clone size come from that table; D and trimming were worked out from the DNA. The sample table holds approximately 210,000 clones, of which about four fifths were seen once. About 12% of the sample is taken by the ten largest.

The collaborating institutions used their own protocols to collect whole blood in K2EDTA tubes. For TCRbeta analysis, collaborators shipped samples in one of three forms: frozen whole blood, isolated PBMCs, or DNA extracted from either of those sample types. What the research found in general, with its limitations: Clinical and demographic metadata were provided uncurated, with the amount varying by source and participant.

The sequence derives from a woman aged 35 to 49 with acute or convalescent COVID-19. Recombination linked TRBV10-2 to TRBJ1-6, with the D gene call left open. The sample comprised peripheral blood. Here is the DNA: TGCGCCAGCAGTGAGCAGATGTATAATTCACCCCTCCACTTT. The encoded protein is CASSEQMYNSPLHF.